This T cell receptor (beta chain) stems from a study of blood T cell repertoires in COVID-19. Study background: The United States, Italy and Spain were the sources of the acute and convalescent COVID-19 samples. Sources were T cells, B-cell-depleted T cells, or PBMCs; the material itself was cDNA or gDNA.

Data came from immunoSEQ multiplex PCR; TCRdb stores just in-frame clones and leaves some out. The sample shows about 380,000 clones, more than 70% of them seen only once. Participants came from fewer than 25 US areas, aged roughly 18 to 95 years. Recovered status applied to Cohort 3 donors who had two consecutive negative PCRs. It also applied to those with clearance or with symptom resolution. The CDR3 totals 13 residues. Germline values: CDR1 SGHDN, CDR2 FVKESK. Trimming removed 4 bases from V and 3 bases from J, with 10 bases in between. The clonotype was recovered from a woman aged 18-29 years who had recovered from COVID-19. This chain connects TRBV14 to TRBJ2-7; the D gene is possibly TRBD2 (7 bases). The sample consisted of PBMCs or T cells enriched from blood (not recorded which). As DNA, the CDR3 is TGTGCCAGCAGCCGGGGGGGCCACTACGAGCAGTACTTC. It codes for CASSRGGHYEQYF.